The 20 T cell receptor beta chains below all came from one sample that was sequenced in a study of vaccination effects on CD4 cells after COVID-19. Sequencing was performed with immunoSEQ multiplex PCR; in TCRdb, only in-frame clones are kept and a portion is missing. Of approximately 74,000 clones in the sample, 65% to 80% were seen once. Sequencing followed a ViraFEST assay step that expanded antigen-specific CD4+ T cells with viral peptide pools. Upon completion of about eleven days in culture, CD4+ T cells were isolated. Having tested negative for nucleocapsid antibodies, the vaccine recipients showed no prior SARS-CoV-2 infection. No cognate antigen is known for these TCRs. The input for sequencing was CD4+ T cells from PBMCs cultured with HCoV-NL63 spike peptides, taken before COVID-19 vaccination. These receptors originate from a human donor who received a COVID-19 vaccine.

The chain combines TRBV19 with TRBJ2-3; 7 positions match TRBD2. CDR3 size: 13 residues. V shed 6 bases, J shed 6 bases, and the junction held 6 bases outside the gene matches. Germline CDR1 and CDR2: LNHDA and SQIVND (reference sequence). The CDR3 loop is CASRSGGLDTQYF. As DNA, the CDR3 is TGTGCCAGTAGGTCGGGGGGACTGGATACGCAGTATTTT.

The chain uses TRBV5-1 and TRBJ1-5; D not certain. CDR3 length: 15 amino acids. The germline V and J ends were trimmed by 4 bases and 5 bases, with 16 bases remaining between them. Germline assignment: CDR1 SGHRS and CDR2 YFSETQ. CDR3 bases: TGCGCCAGCAGCCCCCTGTTCGGGCAAGATCAGCCCCAGCATTTT. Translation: CASSPLFGQDQPQHF.

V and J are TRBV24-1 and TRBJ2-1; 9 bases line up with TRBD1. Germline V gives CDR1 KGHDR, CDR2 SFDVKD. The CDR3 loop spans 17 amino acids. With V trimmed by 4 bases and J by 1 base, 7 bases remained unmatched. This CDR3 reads CATSEATGTGSYNEQFF. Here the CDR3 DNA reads TGTGCCACCAGTGAGGCCACCGGGACAGGGTCCTACAATGAGCAGTTCTTC.

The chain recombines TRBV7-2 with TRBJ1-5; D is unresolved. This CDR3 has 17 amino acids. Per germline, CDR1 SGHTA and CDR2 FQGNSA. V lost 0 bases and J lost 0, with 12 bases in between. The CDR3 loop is CASSLAMGGYSNQPQHF. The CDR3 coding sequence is TGTGCCAGCAGCTTAGCGATGGGAGGGTATAGCAATCAGCCCCAGCATTTT.

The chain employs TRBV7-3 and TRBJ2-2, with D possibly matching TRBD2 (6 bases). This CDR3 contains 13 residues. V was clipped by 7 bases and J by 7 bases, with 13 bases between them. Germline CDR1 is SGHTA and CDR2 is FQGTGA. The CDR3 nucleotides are TGTGCCAGCACGGAGGGTGGAAACGGGGAGCTGTTTTTT. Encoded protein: CASTEGGNGELFF. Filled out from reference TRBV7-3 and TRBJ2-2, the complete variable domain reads GAGVSQTPSNKVTEKGKYVELRCDPISGHTALYWYRQSLGQGPEFLIYFQGTGAADDSGLPNDRFFAVRPEGSVSTLKIQRTERGDSAVYLCASTEGGNGELFFGEGSRLTVL.

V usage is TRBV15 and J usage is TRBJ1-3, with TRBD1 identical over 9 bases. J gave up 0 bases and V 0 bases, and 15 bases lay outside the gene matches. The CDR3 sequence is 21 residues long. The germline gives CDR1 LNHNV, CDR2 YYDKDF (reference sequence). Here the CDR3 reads CATSRDILTGTGRFSGNTIYF. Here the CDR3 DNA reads TGTGCCACCAGCAGAGATATTCTTACGGGGACAGGGCGCTTCTCTGGAAACACCATATATTTT. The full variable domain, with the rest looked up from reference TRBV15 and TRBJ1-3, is DAMVIQNPRYQVTQFGKPVTLSCSQTLNHNVMYWYQQKSSQAPKLLFHYYDKDFNNEADTPDNFQSRRPNTSFCFLDIRSPGLGDTAMYLCATSRDILTGTGRFSGNTIYFGEGSWLTVV.

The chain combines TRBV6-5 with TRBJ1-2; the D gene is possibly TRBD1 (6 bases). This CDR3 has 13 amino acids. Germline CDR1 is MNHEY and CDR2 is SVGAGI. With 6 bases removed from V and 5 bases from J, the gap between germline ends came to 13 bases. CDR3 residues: CASRQQGWYGYTF. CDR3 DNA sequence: TGTGCCAGCAGACAACAGGGATGGTATGGCTACACCTTC.

The CDR3 DNA reads as TGTGCCAGCAGCCTGCCATACGACAGGGTCGACACTGAAGCTTTCTTT. It encodes CASSLPYDRVDTEAFF. The rearrangement joins TRBV7-2 to TRBJ1-1, with 7 nucleotides matching TRBD1. Per germline, CDR1 SGHTA and CDR2 FQGNSA. Germline trimming cut 5 bases from V and 3 bases from J; bases unmatched to any gene: 12. The CDR3 is 16 amino acids.

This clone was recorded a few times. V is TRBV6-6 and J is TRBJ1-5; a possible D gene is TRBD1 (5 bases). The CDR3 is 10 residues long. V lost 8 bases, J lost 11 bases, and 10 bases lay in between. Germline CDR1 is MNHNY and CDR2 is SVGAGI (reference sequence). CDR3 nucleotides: TGTGCCAGCGCGAGGGGTGCCCAGCATTTT. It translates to CASARGAQHF.

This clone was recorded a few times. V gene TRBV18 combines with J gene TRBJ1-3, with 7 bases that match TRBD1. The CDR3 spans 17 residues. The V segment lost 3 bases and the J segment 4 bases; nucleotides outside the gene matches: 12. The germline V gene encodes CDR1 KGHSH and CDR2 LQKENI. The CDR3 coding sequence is TGTGCCAGCTCACCCACCCCGCTGACAGGGACCGGAAACACCATATATTTT. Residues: CASSPTPLTGTGNTIYF.

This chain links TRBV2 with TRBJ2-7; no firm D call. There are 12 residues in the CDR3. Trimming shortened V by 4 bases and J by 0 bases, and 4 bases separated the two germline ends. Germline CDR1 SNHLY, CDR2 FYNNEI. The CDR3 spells CASSASSYEQYV. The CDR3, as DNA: TGTGCCAGCAGTGCCAGCTCCTACGAGCAGTACGTC.

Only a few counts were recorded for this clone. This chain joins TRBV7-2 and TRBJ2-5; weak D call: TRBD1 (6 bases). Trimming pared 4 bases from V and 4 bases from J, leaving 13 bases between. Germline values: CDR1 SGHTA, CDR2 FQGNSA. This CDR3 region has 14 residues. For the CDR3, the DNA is TGTGCCAGCAGCTCCTCGGGACAATTAGAGACCCAGTACTTC. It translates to CASSSSGQLETQYF.

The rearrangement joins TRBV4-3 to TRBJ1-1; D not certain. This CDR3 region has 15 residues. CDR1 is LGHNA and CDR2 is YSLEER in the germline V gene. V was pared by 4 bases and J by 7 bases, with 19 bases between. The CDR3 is CASSLGSLLGGEAFF. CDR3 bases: TGCGCCAGCAGCCTAGGGTCCTTACTGGGTGGTGAAGCTTTCTTT.

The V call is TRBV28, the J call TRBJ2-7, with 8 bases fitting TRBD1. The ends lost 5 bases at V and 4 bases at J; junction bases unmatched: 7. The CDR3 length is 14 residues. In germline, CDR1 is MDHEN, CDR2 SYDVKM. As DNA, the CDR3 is TGTGCCAGCAGTCTAAGGACAGGGCCTTACGAGCAGTACGTC. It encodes CASSLRTGPYEQYV.

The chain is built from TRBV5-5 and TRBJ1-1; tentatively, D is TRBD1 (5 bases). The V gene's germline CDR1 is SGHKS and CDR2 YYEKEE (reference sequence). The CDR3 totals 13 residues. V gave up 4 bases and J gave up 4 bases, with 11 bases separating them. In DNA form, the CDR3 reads TGTGCCAGCAGCCTGGGGGGGGGCACTGAAGCTTTCTTT. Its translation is CASSLGGGTEAFF.

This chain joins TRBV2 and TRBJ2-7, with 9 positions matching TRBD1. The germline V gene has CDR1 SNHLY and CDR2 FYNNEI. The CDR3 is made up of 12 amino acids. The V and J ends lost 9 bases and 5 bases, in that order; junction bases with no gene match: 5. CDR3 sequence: CARQDRGHEQYV. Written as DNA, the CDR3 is TGTGCCAGACAGGACAGGGGCCACGAGCAGTACGTC.

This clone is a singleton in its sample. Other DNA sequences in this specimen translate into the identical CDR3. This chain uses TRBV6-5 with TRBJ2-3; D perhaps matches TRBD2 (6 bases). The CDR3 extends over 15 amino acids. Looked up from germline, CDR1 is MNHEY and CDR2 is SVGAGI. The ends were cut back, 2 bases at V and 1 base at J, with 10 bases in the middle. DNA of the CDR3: TGTGCCAGCAGTTACCGGGCTAGCGGCACAGATACGCAGTATTTT. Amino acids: CASSYRASGTDTQYF.

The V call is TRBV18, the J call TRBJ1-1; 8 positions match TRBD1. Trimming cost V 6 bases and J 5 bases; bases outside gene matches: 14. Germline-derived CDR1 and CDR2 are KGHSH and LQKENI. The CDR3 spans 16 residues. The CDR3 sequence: CASSQNPTGDITEAFF. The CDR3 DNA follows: TGTGCCAGCTCCCAGAACCCGACAGGGGATATTACTGAAGCTTTCTTT.

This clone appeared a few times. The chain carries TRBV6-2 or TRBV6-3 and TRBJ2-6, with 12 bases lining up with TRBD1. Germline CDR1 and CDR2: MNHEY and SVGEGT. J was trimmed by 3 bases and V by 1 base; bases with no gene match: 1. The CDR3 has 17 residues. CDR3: CASSYWDRGLGANVLTF. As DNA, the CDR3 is TGTGCCAGCAGTTACTGGGACAGGGGGCTTGGGGCCAACGTCCTGACTTTC.

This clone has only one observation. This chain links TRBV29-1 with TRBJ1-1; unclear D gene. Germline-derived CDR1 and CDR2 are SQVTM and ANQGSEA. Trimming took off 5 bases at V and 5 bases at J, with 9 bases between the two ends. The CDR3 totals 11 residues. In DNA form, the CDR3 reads TGCAGCGTTAGGTCGGAAACTGAAGCTTTCTTT. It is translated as CSVRSETEAFF.